This T cell receptor (beta chain) was obtained from a study of blood T cell repertoires in COVID-19. Study background: Donors in the United States, Italy and Spain gave samples during acute or convalescent COVID-19.

Original processing methods: By means of reference gene primer amplification, nucleated cell counts were estimated. This table comes from immunoSEQ multiplex PCR, and its TCRdb copy is limited to in-frame clones, with some not included. Clone size and the V and J calls come from that table; the DNA yielded D and trimming. The repertoire includes roughly 100,000 clones, roughly nine tenths of them detected once, and 4.5% to 6% sits in the top ten. This clone was seen once. The sequence was collected from a human donor in a cohort sampled during active COVID-19. The material sequenced was peripheral blood.

The CDR3 spells CASSLDTGTYEQYF. For the CDR3, the DNA is TGTGCCAGCAGCTTAGATACAGGAACCTACGAGCAGTACTTC. The V gene is TRBV11-3, the J gene TRBJ2-7; a weak D match, TRBD1 (5 bases). CDR1 is SGHNT, CDR2 YENEEA, per germline. V was trimmed by 0 bases and J by 2 bases, leaving 8 bases between them. The CDR3 contains 14 residues. The full variable domain, rest sourced from reference TRBV11-3 and TRBJ2-7, is EAGVVQSPRYKIIEKKQPVAFWCNPISGHNTLYWYLQNLGQGPELLIRYENEEAVDDSQLPKDRFSAERLKGVDSTLKIQPAELGDSAVYLCASSLDTGTYEQYFGPGTRLTVT.